This TCR beta chain stems from a study of blood T cell repertoires in COVID-19. The overall study: T cells, B-cell-depleted T cells, or PBMCs supplied cDNA or gDNA.

With V trimmed by 1 base and J by 5 bases, 13 bases remained unmatched. The V gene's germline CDR1 is LNHNV and CDR2 YYDKDF (reference sequence). The CDR3 runs 18 residues. In assigning cohorts, the study relied on participant-reported clinical history. Two negative PCRs, clearance, or symptom resolution were required of recovered Cohort 3 donors. The repertoire was sequenced with immunoSEQ multiplex PCR; TCRdb's copy has only in-frame clones and lacks some. The data hold roughly 330,000 clones, with roughly nine tenths observed a single time. The receptor comes from a woman in her 30s who had recovered from COVID-19. Sequencing input: PBMCs or T cells enriched from blood (not recorded which). The gene calls are TRBV15 and TRBJ1-4; 7 bases are a match to TRBD1. DNA for the CDR3: TGTGCCACCAGCAGAGCCCCCTACGGACAGGCTCGGAATGAAAAACTGTTTTTT. It encodes CATSRAPYGQARNEKLFF.